This T cell receptor (beta chain) emerged from a study of T cells in Graves' hyperthyroidism and ophthalmopathy. Overall study context: The initial diagnosis was the point when peripheral blood was collected, ahead of any treatment. Findings and limits, study-wide: Most clonotypes expanded in thyroid above 0.001 were likewise present in blood.

Concerning this clonotype: Its antigen is not identified.

Amplification of TCR beta CDR3 regions was performed using RNA transcripts as template. An initial round of RT-PCR targeting the TCR CDR3 relied on the HTBI primer set. TCRdb ran MiXCR on the multiplex PCR reads and lists one entry per CDR3 protein. Altogether 20,000 to 30,000 distinct CDR3 sequences are present, approximately 54% being singletons, with the ten largest covering 25%. This CDR3 spans 13 amino acids. V was pared by 5 bases and J by 7 bases, with 17 bases between. Germline V gene lookup returns CDR1 DFQATT and CDR2 SNEGSKA (reference sequence). Clinical symptoms, serum thyroxine, TRAb, thyroid ultrasound and orbital computed tomography established diagnosis. Predating any ophthalmopathy symptoms, the blood sample was taken at first hyperthyroidism diagnosis.

The sequence was collected from a woman between 40 and 55 years old with Graves' hyperthyroidism that later progressed to Graves' ophthalmopathy. The V and J genes are TRBV20-1 and TRBJ1-1, with unresolved D. The sequenced sample was blood. CDR3 bases: TGCAGTGCTGGCGGACTCTCCTACAATGAAGCTTTCTTT. This encodes CSAGGLSYNEAFF.